This paragraph covers one T cell receptor (beta chain) sequence. Antigen: not known. The PCR employed 60 Vbeta primers together with 13 Jbeta primers. Sequenced by immunoSEQ multiplex PCR; TCRdb stores in-frame clones only, minus some. This sample yields about 180,000 clones, of which around four fifths are seen a single time; approximately 1.2% belongs to the top ten. Trimming removed 0 bases from V and 11 bases from J, with 5 bases in between. The V gene's germline CDR1 is MGHRA and CDR2 YSYEKL. The CDR3 consists of 12 residues. The sample is drawn from a study of cytomegalovirus exposure and HLA in healthy donors. Study-level results: Some TCR beta chains (roughly 160 of them) were listed as cytomegalovirus-associated. Segments of the TCR beta V type were, in most cases, productive about 90% or about 30% of the time in an earlier analysis. Researchers left out some V segments, among them TRBV6-2 and TRBV6-3, as indistinguishable. Later work showed greater clonal expansion in HLA-associated TCR beta chains than in equally common others.

The clonotype originates from a man aged 25 to 40 in good health and CMV-seronegative. The specimen was PBMCs. The V gene is TRBV4-1, the J gene TRBJ1-6; D not resolved. The CDR3 DNA follows: TGCGCCAGCAGCCAAGATAAAACACCCCTCCACTTT. Protein: CASSQDKTPLHF.